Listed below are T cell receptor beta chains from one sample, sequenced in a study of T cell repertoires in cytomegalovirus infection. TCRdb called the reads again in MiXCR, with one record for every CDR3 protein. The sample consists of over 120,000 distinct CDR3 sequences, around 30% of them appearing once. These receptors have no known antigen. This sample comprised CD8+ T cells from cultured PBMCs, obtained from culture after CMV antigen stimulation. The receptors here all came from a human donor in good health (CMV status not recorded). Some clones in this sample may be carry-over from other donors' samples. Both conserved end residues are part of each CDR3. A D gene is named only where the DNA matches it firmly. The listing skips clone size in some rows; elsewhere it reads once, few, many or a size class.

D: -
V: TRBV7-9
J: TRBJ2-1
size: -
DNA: TGTGCCAGCAGCTTAGGGGCTAACCCACATGAGCAGTTCTTC
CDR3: CASSLGANPHEQFF

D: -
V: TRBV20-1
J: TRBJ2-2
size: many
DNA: TGCAGTGCAACACTAGAAAACACCGGGGAGCTGTTTTTT
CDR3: CSATLENTGELFF

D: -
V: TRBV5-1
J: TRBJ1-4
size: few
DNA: TGCGCCAGCAGCTCACGTGGGACTAATGAAAAACTGTTTTTT
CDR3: CASSSRGTNEKLFF

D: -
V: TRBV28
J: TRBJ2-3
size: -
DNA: TGTGCCAGCAGTCCTACTCTGTGGGACACAGATACGCAGTATTTT
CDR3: CASSPTLWDTDTQYF

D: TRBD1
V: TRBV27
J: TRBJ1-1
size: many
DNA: TGTGCCAGCAGCCTACAGGGGATGAACACTGAAGCTTTCTTT
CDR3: CASSLQGMNTEAFF

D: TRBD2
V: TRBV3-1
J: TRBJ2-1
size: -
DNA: TGTGCCAGCAGCCCCCTAATGGCGGGGGGGGAGAATGAGCAGTTCTTC
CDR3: CASSPLMAGGENEQFF

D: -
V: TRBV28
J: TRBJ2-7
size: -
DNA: TGTGCCACCCTCCCCGAGACCGGCTACGAGCAGTACTTC
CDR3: CATLPETGYEQYF

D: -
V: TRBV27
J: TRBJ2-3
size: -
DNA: TGTGCCAGCAGGTCAATAGACAGGAGCACAGATACGCAGTATTTT
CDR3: CASRSIDRSTDTQYF

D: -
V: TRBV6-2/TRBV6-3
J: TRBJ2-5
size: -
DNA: TGTGCCAGCAGTTACGGTTGGCGAGAGACCCAGTACTTC
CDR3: CASSYGWRETQYF

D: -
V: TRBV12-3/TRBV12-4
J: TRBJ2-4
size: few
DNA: TGTGCCAGCAGTTTGTGGACGGCGGGAAACATTCAGTACTTC
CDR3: CASSLWTAGNIQYF

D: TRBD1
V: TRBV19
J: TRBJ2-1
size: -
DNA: TGTGCCAGTAGTATAAGCCGGGACAGCGATAATGAGCAGTTCTTC
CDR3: CASSISRDSDNEQFF

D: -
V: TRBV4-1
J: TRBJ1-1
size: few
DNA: TGCGCCAGCAGCCAAACGGTGAACACTGAAGCTTTCTTT
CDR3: CASSQTVNTEAFF

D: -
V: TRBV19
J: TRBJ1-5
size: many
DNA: TGTGCCAGTAGTATGGAAGGGGAGAATCAGCCCCAGCATTTT
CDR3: CASSMEGENQPQHF

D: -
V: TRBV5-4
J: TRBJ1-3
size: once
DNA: TGTGCCAGCAGCTCCGGACAGGGAAACACCATATATTTT
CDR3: CASSSGQGNTIYF

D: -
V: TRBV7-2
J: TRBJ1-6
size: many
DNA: TGTGCCAGCAGCTTAGCCCTAGGAGGAGGGGCACCCCTCCACTTT
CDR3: CASSLALGGGAPLHF

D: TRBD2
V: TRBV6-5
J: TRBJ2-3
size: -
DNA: TGTGCCAGCACACCCTCTAGCGGGGATCCAGATACGCAGTATTTT
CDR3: CASTPSSGDPDTQYF

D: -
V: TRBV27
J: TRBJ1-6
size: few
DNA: TGTGCCAGCAGTTTGGGGGCTCTAGTCGATTCACCCCTCCACTTT
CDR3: CASSLGALVDSPLHF

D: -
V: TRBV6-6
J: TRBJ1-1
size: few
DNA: TGTGCCAGCAGTTTGGGAGTTGAAGCTTTCTTT
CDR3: CASSLGVEAFF

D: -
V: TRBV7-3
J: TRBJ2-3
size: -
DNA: TGTGCCAGCAGCTCCTCGGGGGGCAAGGGAGATACGCAGTATTTT
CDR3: CASSSSGGKGDTQYF

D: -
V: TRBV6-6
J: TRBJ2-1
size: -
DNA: TGTGCCAGCAGTATGTTCGCCGGGCCTGAGAATGAGCAGTTCTTC
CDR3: CASSMFAGPENEQFF

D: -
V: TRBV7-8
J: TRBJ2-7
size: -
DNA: TGTGCCAGCAGCTTTCCCGACAGGTGGTACGAGCAGTACTTC
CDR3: CASSFPDRWYEQYF

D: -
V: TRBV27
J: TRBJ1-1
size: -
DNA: TGTGCCAGCAGGGACTTAGGAACTGAAGCTTTCTTT
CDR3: CASRDLGTEAFF

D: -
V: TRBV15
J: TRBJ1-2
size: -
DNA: TGTGCCACCAGCAGAGATGGGACGGTCGTGGGCTACACCTTC
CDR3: CATSRDGTVVGYTF

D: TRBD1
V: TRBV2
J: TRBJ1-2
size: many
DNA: TGTGCCACCACGGACGGGACAGGGGGGCCCTATGGCTACACCTTC
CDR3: CATTDGTGGPYGYTF

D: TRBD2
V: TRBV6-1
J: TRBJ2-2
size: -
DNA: TGTGCCAGCAGGCAAAGTTTTAGCGGGGGGGATACAACCGGGGAGCTGTTTTTT
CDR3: CASRQSFSGGDTTGELFF

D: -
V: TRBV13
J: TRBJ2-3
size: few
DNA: TGTGCCAGCAGCCCCCAGGGAAACACAGATACGCAGTATTTT
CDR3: CASSPQGNTDTQYF

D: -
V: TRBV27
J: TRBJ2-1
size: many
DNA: TGTGCCAGCAGTGGTCAGGCCGACAATGAGCAGTTCTTC
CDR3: CASSGQADNEQFF

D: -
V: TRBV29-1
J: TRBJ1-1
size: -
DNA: TGCAGCGTCCTACAGGGATTAGGCACTGAAGCTTTCTTT
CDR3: CSVLQGLGTEAFF

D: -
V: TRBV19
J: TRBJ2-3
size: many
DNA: TGTGCCAGTAGTGCCCTAGCAGCCGGCACAGATACGCAGTATTTT
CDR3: CASSALAAGTDTQYF

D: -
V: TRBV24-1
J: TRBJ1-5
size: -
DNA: TGTGCCACCAGTGGGGCCCGTGGACCCTCTAAGGGTCAGCCCCAGCATTTT
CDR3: CATSGARGPSKGQPQHF

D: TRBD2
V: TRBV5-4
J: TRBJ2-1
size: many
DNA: TGTGCCAGCAGCTTCGCGGGGGGGCCCCCCTACAATGAGCAGTTCTTC
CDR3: CASSFAGGPPYNEQFF

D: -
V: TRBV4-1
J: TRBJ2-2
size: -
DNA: TGCGCCAGCAGCCACGGACCGAACACCGGGGAGCTGTTTTTT
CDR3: CASSHGPNTGELFF

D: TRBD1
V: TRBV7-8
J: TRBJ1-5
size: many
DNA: TGTGCCAGCAGCTTAGGGGGACAGGGAGGAACCAGCAATCAGCCCCAGCATTTT
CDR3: CASSLGGQGGTSNQPQHF

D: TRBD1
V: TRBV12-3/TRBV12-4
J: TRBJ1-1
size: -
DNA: TGTGCCACCCAGGGGGCGCGATGGACTGAAGCTTTCTTT
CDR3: CATQGARWTEAFF

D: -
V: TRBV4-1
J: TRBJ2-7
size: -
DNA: TGCGCCAGCAGCCAGGCGGGACAGTCCTACGAGCAGTACTTC
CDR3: CASSQAGQSYEQYF

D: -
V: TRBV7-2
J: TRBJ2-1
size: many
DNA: TGTGCCGTCCGGGGATCCTACAATGAGCAGTTCTTC
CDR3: CAVRGSYNEQFF

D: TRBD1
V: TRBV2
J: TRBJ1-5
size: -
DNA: TGTGCCAGCAGCTCTACAGGGGTTCGATATAGCAATCAGCCCCAGCATTTT
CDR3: CASSSTGVRYSNQPQHF

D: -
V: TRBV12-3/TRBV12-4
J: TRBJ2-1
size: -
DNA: TGTGCCAGTATATCCTCGGGGGGCCTCTACAATGAGCAGTTCTTC
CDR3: CASISSGGLYNEQFF

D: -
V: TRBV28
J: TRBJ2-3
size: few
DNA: TGTGCCAGCAGCCCAGGTCGGAACACAGATACGCAGTATTTT
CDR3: CASSPGRNTDTQYF

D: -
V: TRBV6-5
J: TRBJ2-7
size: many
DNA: TGTGCCAGCAGTCCGTCCGGGTTCTCTCTCGGGTACGAGCAGTACTTC
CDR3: CASSPSGFSLGYEQYF

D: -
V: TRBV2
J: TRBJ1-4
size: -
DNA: TGTGCCAGCAGACGGACACTCGCAACTAATGAAAAACTGTTTTTT
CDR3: CASRRTLATNEKLFF

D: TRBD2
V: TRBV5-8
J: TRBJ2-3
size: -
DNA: TGTGCCAGCAGCTTTTTAACTAGCGGGGGGGCCGACACAGATACGCAGTATTTT
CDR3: CASSFLTSGGADTDTQYF

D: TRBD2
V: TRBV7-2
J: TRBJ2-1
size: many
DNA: TGTGCCAGCAGCCTAGCCCTAGCGGGGGAAGATGAGCAGTTCTTC
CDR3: CASSLALAGEDEQFF

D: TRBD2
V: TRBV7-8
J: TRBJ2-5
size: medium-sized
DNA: TGTGCCAGCAGCTTACTCCCTAGCGGGGGAGTCCAAGAGACCCAGTACTTC
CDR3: CASSLLPSGGVQETQYF

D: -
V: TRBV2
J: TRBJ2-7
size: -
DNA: TGTGCCAGCAGTGAAAGCCAGCCTTGGGAGCAGTACTTC
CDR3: CASSESQPWEQYF

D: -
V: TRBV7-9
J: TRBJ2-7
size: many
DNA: TGTGCCAGCAGCTTAGACGGGGTCCCTACGAGGTCCCCCTACGAGCAGTACTTC
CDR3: CASSLDGVPTRSPYEQYF

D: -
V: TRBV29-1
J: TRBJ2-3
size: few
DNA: TGCAGCGTTGCCAGGGACTCAGATACGCAGTATTTT
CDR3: CSVARDSDTQYF

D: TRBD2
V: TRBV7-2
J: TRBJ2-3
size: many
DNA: TGTGCCAGCAGCTGGCTAGCGGGGGACACAGATACGCAGTATTTT
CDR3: CASSWLAGDTDTQYF

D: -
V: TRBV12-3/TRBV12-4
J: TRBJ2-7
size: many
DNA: TGTGCCAGCAGTTTCTCAGTCTACGAGCAGTACTTC
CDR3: CASSFSVYEQYF

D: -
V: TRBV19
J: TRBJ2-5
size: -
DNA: TGTGCCAGTAGTATAGGTTTCGGGGAGGAGACCCAGTACTTC
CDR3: CASSIGFGEETQYF

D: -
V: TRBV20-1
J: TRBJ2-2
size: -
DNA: TGCAGTGCTAGAGATGACGGGGTTGACACCGGGGAGCTGTTTTTT
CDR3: CSARDDGVDTGELFF